This entry lists 27 T cell receptor beta chains sequenced from one sample in a study of T cell repertoires in cytomegalovirus infection. TCRdb recomputed calls from the reads with MiXCR, one row per CDR3 protein. Of 650,000 to 900,000 distinct CDR3 sequences listed, around a third are singletons. What these receptors recognize is not known. The starting material was cultured CD8+ T cells from PBMCs, obtained from culture after CMV antigen stimulation. These receptors were obtained from a human donor in good health (CMV status not recorded). Some clones in this sample may be carry-over from other donors' samples.

This clonotype was observed a few times. The rearrangement joins TRBV4-1 to TRBJ1-5, with D unclear. CDR3 size: 13 residues. V lost 4 bases, J lost 5 bases, and 9 bases lay in between. CDR1 and CDR2 (germline): MGHRA, YSYEKL. The CDR3 is CASSLYRDQPQHF. DNA for the CDR3: TGCGCCAGCAGCCTCTACCGTGATCAGCCCCAGCATTTT.

With regard to this clonotype: This may arise from a read error, as a much more abundant clone is one base away. The chain links TRBV7-9 to TRBJ2-1, with 12 bases matching TRBD1. The CDR3 sequence is 14 residues long. The V gene end was trimmed by 4 bases and the J gene end by 9 bases; junction bases not matched to a gene: 4. CDR1 is SEHNR and CDR2 is FQNEAQ in the germline V gene (reference sequence). The CDR3 DNA follows: TGTGCCAGCAGCTCGGGACAGGGGGCAAGTGAGCAGTTCTTC. This translates into CASSSGQGASEQFF.

This clonotype came up a few times. The J gene is TRBJ2-2, the V gene TRBV6-5; the match to TRBD2 covers 8 bases. The junction had 3 bases not matched to a gene; V was cut back by 3 bases and J by 6 bases. The CDR3 length is 14 residues. CDR1 is MNHEY, CDR2 SVGAGI, per germline. CDR3 nucleotide sequence: TGTGCCAGCAGTTATTCGGGGGGGGCCGGGGAGCTGTTTTTT. As protein: CASSYSGGAGELFF.

V and J are TRBV9 and TRBJ2-1; 10 bases line up with TRBD1. Germline V gives CDR1 SGDLS, CDR2 YYNGEE. The CDR3 covers 16 residues. Trimming cost V 3 bases and J 2 bases; bases outside gene matches: 5. The CDR3 protein is CASSATGTGAYNEQFF. The DNA of the CDR3 is TGTGCCAGCAGCGCAACCGGGACAGGGGCCTACAATGAGCAGTTCTTC. The whole variable domain, remainder taken from reference TRBV9 and TRBJ2-1, is DSGVTQTPKHLITATGQRVTLRCSPRSGDLSVYWYQQSLDQGLQFLIQYYNGEERAKGNILERFSAQQFPDLHSELNLSSLELGDSALYFCASSATGTGAYNEQFFGPGTRLTVL.

This clonotype was seen at least ten times. In nucleotides, the CDR3 is TGTGCCAGCAGCTTTCAGACAGATACGCAGTATTTT. Translating gives CASSFQTDTQYF. The chain uses TRBV7-2 and TRBJ2-3; no definite D call. V was cut by 3 bases and J by 3 bases, with 4 bases left in between. Germline assignment: CDR1 SGHTA and CDR2 FQGNSA. The CDR3 has 12 residues.

This chain joins TRBV7-9 and TRBJ2-1; TRBD1 might be the D (6 bases). Per the germline V gene, CDR1 is SEHNR and CDR2 is FQNEAQ (reference sequence). The CDR3 contains 19 residues. V was trimmed by 5 bases and J by 5 bases, leaving 28 bases between them. Here the CDR3 reads CASSDARLTGQLTHNEQFF. DNA for the CDR3: TGTGCCAGCAGCGACGCCAGGCTGACAGGTCAATTAACACACAATGAGCAGTTCTTC.

This clonotype was recorded many times. The CDR3 DNA is TGTGCCAGCAGCTTAGCGCGGTACTCAGTGGCTGAAGCTTTCTTT. Its translation is CASSLARYSVAEAFF. The J gene is TRBJ1-1, the V gene TRBV7-6; D not resolved. There are 15 residues in the CDR3. Germline V lookup: CDR1 SGHVS, CDR2 FNYEAQ. V lost 0 bases and J lost 6, with 14 bases in between.

Concerning this clonotype itself: At one end the junction does not follow the germline gene, possibly because of a read error. The J gene is TRBJ2-5, the V gene TRBV20-1, with 15 bases that match TRBD2. The CDR3 extends over 16 amino acids. Germline V gene data show CDR1 as DFQATT and CDR2 as SNEGSKA (reference sequence). This CDR3 is CSARDYDGTSGGPLHF. The CDR3 nucleotides are TGCAGTGCTAGAGATTACGACGGGACTAGCGGGGGGCCCCTCCACTTC.

The V call is TRBV6-2 or TRBV6-3, the J call TRBJ2-5; unclear D gene. The CDR3 loop spans 13 amino acids. The germline gives CDR1 MNHEY, CDR2 SVGEGT. V lost 6 bases and J lost 5, with 13 bases in between. The CDR3 DNA reads TGTGCCAGCAGCCCTACACGATGGGAGACCCAGTACTTC. Translation gives CASSPTRWETQYF.

This sequence joins TRBV14 and TRBJ2-2; maybe TRBD2 (5 bases). V lost 0 bases and J 8 bases, leaving 16 bases between the germline ends. In germline, CDR1 is SGHDN, CDR2 FVKESK. The CDR3 extends over 16 amino acids. As DNA, the CDR3 is TGTGCCAGCAGCCAAGAGGTCTTCGGACTGGGAGGGGAGCTGTTTTTT. Protein product: CASSQEVFGLGGELFF.

This clonotype has only a few counts. V is TRBV5-5 and J is TRBJ1-4, with D possibly TRBD1 on 5 matching bases. The CDR3 sequence is 18 residues long. Trimming removed 5 bases from V and 0 bases from J, with 20 bases in between. Germline lookup yields CDR1 SGHKS and CDR2 YYEKEE (reference sequence). The CDR3 here is CASSPGPLLFATNEKLFF. In DNA, the CDR3 is TGTGCCAGCAGTCCGGGACCCCTTCTCTTTGCAACTAATGAAAAACTGTTTTTT.

This clonotype has more than one count but fewer than ten. The rearrangement uses TRBV27 and TRBJ2-3; 10 bases match TRBD2. Looked up from germline, CDR1 is MNHEY and CDR2 is SMNVEV (reference sequence). This CDR3 is 14 amino acids long. J gave up 5 bases and V 7 bases, and 6 bases lay outside the gene matches. The CDR3, as DNA: TGTGCCAGCATCCCAGCGGGGGGGGTAGATACGCAGTATTTT. It yields the protein CASIPAGGVDTQYF.

The chain links TRBV27 to TRBJ1-5; D gene ambiguous. The CDR3 has 14 residues. Deletions cut 1 base from V and 9 bases from J, with 13 bases between. Germline CDR1 and CDR2: MNHEY and SMNVEV (reference sequence). This chain's CDR3 is CASSLLYGDGPQHF. Written as DNA, the CDR3 is TGTGCCAGCAGTTTATTATACGGTGATGGGCCCCAGCATTTT.

As for this clonotype: Compared with germline, one end of the junction differs, possibly owing to a read error. The rearrangement uses TRBV27 and TRBJ1-2; 7 bases agree with TRBD1. Germline CDR1 and CDR2: MNHEY and SMNVEV (reference sequence). The CDR3 is 14 residues long. CDR3 in DNA: TGTGCCAACAGTTCCCAGGGGGCTAACTATGGCTACACCTTC. Amino acids: CANSSQGANYGYTF.

V gene TRBV11-2 combines with J gene TRBJ1-1; a weak D match, TRBD1 (5 bases). Germline lookup yields CDR1 SGHAT and CDR2 FQNNGV. The CDR3 length is 14 residues. Trimming left V 5 bases short and J 1 base short, with 11 bases between. The CDR3 bases are TGTGCCAGCAGCCGGTGGGGGGGGAACACTGAAGCTTTCTTT. It is translated as CASSRWGGNTEAFF. The whole variable domain, remainder taken from reference TRBV11-2 and TRBJ1-1, is EAGVAQSPRYKIIEKRQSVAFWCNPISGHATLYWYQQILGQGPKLLIQFQNNGVVDDSQLPKDRFSAERLKGVDSTLKIQPAKLEDSAVYLCASSRWGGNTEAFFGQGTRLTVV.

This chain uses TRBV4-1 with TRBJ2-7; D gene ambiguous. This CDR3 has 16 amino acids. CDR1 is MGHRA and CDR2 is YSYEKL in the germline V gene. Trimming pared 5 bases from V and 0 bases from J, leaving 17 bases between. The CDR3 reads CASSAQLGLNSYEQYF. The DNA of the CDR3 is TGCGCCAGCAGCGCGCAACTTGGGCTGAACTCCTACGAGCAGTACTTC.

The rearrangement links TRBV11-2 to TRBJ2-3, with D possibly called TRBD1 or TRBD2 (5 bases each). The germline V and J ends were trimmed by 2 bases and 0 bases, with 12 bases remaining between them. Germline lookup yields CDR1 SGHAT and CDR2 FQNNGV. The CDR3 totals 16 residues. In DNA, the CDR3 is TGTGCCAGCAGCTTATGGGGGACCATCAGCACAGATACGCAGTATTTT. It translates to CASSLWGTISTDTQYF.

This clonotype was recorded only once. The rearrangement uses TRBV11-1 and TRBJ1-2, with 7 bases matching TRBD1. The germline V gene has CDR1 SGHAT and CDR2 FQDESV (reference sequence). The length of the CDR3 is 15 residues. The ends lost 5 bases at V and 8 bases at J; junction bases unmatched: 14. The CDR3 sequence: CASSTSRGQISGYTF. CDR3 DNA sequence: TGTGCCAGCAGCACGTCCAGGGGACAGATTTCGGGCTACACCTTC.

As concerns this clonotype: It may be a read error: a sequence one base away is much more abundant. The chain uses TRBV7-8 and TRBJ1-5; TRBD1 matches at 9 bases. The CDR3 loop spans 17 amino acids. Germline CDR1 is SGHVS and CDR2 is FQNEAQ. The chain's CDR3 is CATSLAAGTGYNQPQHF. For the CDR3, the DNA is TGTGCCACCAGCTTAGCTGCCGGGACAGGGTACAATCAGCCCCAGCATTTT.

The chain combines TRBV28 with TRBJ1-2; TRBD1 might be the D (5 bases). This CDR3 is 13 amino acids long. In germline, CDR1 is MDHEN, CDR2 SYDVKM. Trimming removed 2 bases at V and 7 bases at J, with 11 bases between. This CDR3 is CASSLRGNTGYTF. The CDR3 region has the DNA TGTGCCAGCAGTTTACGGGGCAACACTGGCTACACCTTC.

The chain is built from TRBV12-3 or TRBV12-4 and TRBJ1-6, with D unresolved. This CDR3 region has 16 residues. The V gene lost 3 bases and the J gene lost 1 base, with 10 bases spanning the gap. The CDR3 loop reads CASSLWQKSYNSPLHF. CDR3 nucleotides: TGTGCCAGCAGTTTGTGGCAGAAATCCTATAATTCACCCCTCCACTTT.

The genes are TRBV5-6 and TRBJ2-1, with 12 bases fitting TRBD1. The V gene's germline CDR1 is SGHDT and CDR2 YYEEEE. Trimming cost V 2 bases and J 6 bases; bases outside gene matches: 6. This CDR3 comprises 16 residues. CDR3 nucleotide sequence: TGTGCCAGCAGCTTCGAACCGGGACAGGGGGCCAATGAGCAGTTCTTC. This sequence encodes CASSFEPGQGANEQFF.

The chain recombines TRBV27 with TRBJ1-1, with TRBD1 matching 7 bases. There are 15 residues in the CDR3. V gave up 2 bases and J gave up 7 bases; unmatched junction bases: 10. In germline, CDR1 is MNHEY, CDR2 SMNVEV (reference sequence). CDR3 sequence: CASSLVAGGRSEAFF. CDR3 in DNA: TGTGCCAGCAGTTTAGTGGCAGGGGGTCGGAGTGAAGCTTTCTTT.

As to this clonotype: This could be a read error, since a much larger clone is one nucleotide away. The rearrangement uses TRBV7-6 and TRBJ1-6; possibly TRBD1 for D (5 bases). Looked up from germline, CDR1 is SGHVS and CDR2 is FNYEAQ. V was shortened by 5 bases and J by 7 bases, with 15 bases between the two germline ends. CDR3 length: 15 amino acids. The CDR3 spells CASSLDMGRNSPLHF. The CDR3 DNA sequence: TGTGCCAGCAGCCTGGACATGGGACGGAATTCACCCCTCCACTTT.

This clonotype was picked up one time. This chain links TRBV6-5 with TRBJ2-1; 7 bases line up with TRBD2. CDR1 MNHEY and CDR2 SVGAGI come from the germline V gene. CDR3 length equals 15 residues. The J segment lost 5 bases and the V segment lost 2 bases, leaving 6 bases of the junction unmatched. CDR3 amino acids: CASSYGAGEDNEQFF. CDR3 bases: TGTGCCAGCAGTTACGGGGCGGGGGAAGACAATGAGCAGTTCTTC.

As regards this clonotype: At one end, the junction sequence differs from germline, possibly due to a read error. The V and J genes are TRBV27 and TRBJ2-7, with TRBD2 matching over 9 bases. The CDR3 consists of 17 residues. The germline V gene has CDR1 MNHEY and CDR2 SMNVEV (reference sequence). In nucleotides, the CDR3 is TGTGTCAGCCCTCTGAAGGGGGAGCGGGGGGAAAACTACGAGCAGTACTTC. As protein: CVSPLKGERGENYEQYF.

This clonotype was seen once. V is TRBV7-6 and J is TRBJ2-3, with D perhaps TRBD2 (7 bases). Germline V gives CDR1 SGHVS, CDR2 FNYEAQ. Trimming removed 8 bases from V and 3 bases from J, with 18 bases in between. The CDR3 runs to 15 residues. For the CDR3, the DNA is TGTGCCAGCTACAGTGGGGGGGCCCGGACAGATACGCAGTATTTT. Translating gives CASYSGGARTDTQYF.